Included here is one TCR beta chain sequence, with context. Its antigen is not known. This sample is part of a study of cytomegalovirus exposure and HLA in healthy donors. At the level of the study: Clustering assigned around 77% of the approximately 400 genotyped donors to the Caucasian-associated ancestry cluster. General study results and limits: In presence/absence analyses, roughly uniform sequencing depth across donors was assumed. Among immune exposure information, only CMV serostatus was available.

Per germline, CDR1 SGHAT and CDR2 FQDESV (reference sequence). The CDR3 has 14 amino acids. J lost 5 bases, V lost 6 bases, and 7 bases had no gene match. Use of 60 Vbeta and 13 Jbeta primers characterized the PCR. The table came from immunoSEQ multiplex PCR; TCRdb's copy has only in-frame clones and leaves some out. The sample lists around 76,000 clones; less than 80% were seen once. The V and J genes are TRBV11-1 and TRBJ2-5; 9 bases are a match to TRBD1. The sample consisted of PBMCs. The sequence was obtained from a woman in her forties in good health and CMV-seropositive. CDR3 amino acids: CASRLGQGIETQYF. CDR3 DNA sequence: TGTGCCAGCAGACTGGGACAGGGTATCGAGACCCAGTACTTC.